The 24 T cell receptor beta chains in this list originate from one sample, sequenced in a study of cytomegalovirus exposure and HLA in healthy donors. Primers for the PCR totalled 60 Vbeta and 13 Jbeta. Sequencing was performed with immunoSEQ multiplex PCR; in TCRdb, only in-frame clones are kept and a portion is missing. This sample contains about 74,000 clones. Sequenced sample: PBMCs. The receptors come from a female donor in good health and CMV-seropositive.

The chain couples TRBV18 to TRBJ2-1; D is perhaps TRBD2 (5 bases). Per germline, CDR1 KGHSH and CDR2 LQKENI. The CDR3 loop spans 18 amino acids. V dropped 3 bases and J dropped 1 base, with 19 bases sitting between them. The CDR3 reads CASSPEEVRAASYNEQFF. The CDR3 bases are TGTGCCAGCTCACCGGAGGAGGTGAGGGCCGCGTCCTACAATGAGCAGTTCTTC. The full variable domain, in which reference TRBV18 and TRBJ2-1 provide the parts outside the CDR3, is NAGVMQNPRHLVRRRGQEARLRCSPMKGHSHVYWYRQLPEEGLKFMVYLQKENIIDESGMPKERFSAEFPKEGPSILRIQQVVRGDSAAYFCASSPEEVRAASYNEQFFGPGTRLTVL.

The chain has TRBV7-9 and TRBJ2-5, with TRBD1 as a possible D gene (5 bases). The CDR3 runs 17 residues. V was pared by 6 bases and J by 5 bases, with 25 bases between. CDR1 and CDR2 from the germline V gene are SEHNR and FQNEAQ (reference sequence). CDR3 in DNA: TGTGCCAGCAGTGAGGAATCAGGGATCATCGTCGACGAGACCCAGTACTTC. Protein: CASSEESGIIVDETQYF.

V gene TRBV9 combines with J gene TRBJ2-7; the D gene is possibly TRBD2 (6 bases). Trimming removed 4 bases at V and 3 bases at J, with 8 bases between. The CDR3 extends over 12 amino acids. Germline loops: CDR1 SGDLS, CDR2 YYNGEE. The CDR3 region has the DNA TGTGCCAGCAGCAGGGAGGACTACGAGCAGTACTTC. It codes for CASSREDYEQYF.

The CDR3 DNA sequence: TGCGCCAGCAGCCAAGGGACAGGGCCCCCCTACGAGCAGTACTTC. It specifies CASSQGTGPPYEQYF. The chain combines TRBV4-1 with TRBJ2-5; 8 nucleotides match TRBD1. Gene TRBJ2-7 matches the end of the DNA better, so the J call may be wrong. The germline gives CDR1 MGHRA, CDR2 YSYEKL. This CDR3 region has 15 residues.

This chain uses TRBV30 with TRBJ1-1; no reliable D call. Germline V gives CDR1 GTSNPN, CDR2 SVGIG (reference sequence). V shed 0 bases and J shed 10 bases, with 12 bases lying between them. The CDR3 runs 12 residues. The CDR3 nucleotides are TGTGCCTGGAGTGTAAATGCCCTGAGAGCTTTCTTT. Protein: CAWSVNALRAFF.

This chain uses TRBV5-4 with TRBJ2-1; D possibly corresponds to TRBD1 (6 bases). The CDR3 has 17 amino acids. The germline CDR1 and CDR2 sequences are SGHNT and YYREEE (reference sequence). Trimming removed 5 bases from V and 1 base from J, with 19 bases in between. The DNA of the CDR3 is TGTGCCAGCAGAAAGGGGGATCCGGGTTCATCCTACAATGAGCAGTTCTTC. Amino acids: CASRKGDPGSSYNEQFF.

The rearrangement joins TRBV7-2 to TRBJ2-1; 10 bases agree with TRBD1. J lost 16 bases, V lost 5 bases, and 11 bases had no gene match. Germline assignment: CDR1 SGHTA and CDR2 FQGNSA. The CDR3 sequence is 13 residues long. CDR3 sequence reads: CASSALRDRGLFF. The CDR3 bases are TGTGCCAGCAGCGCCCTCCGGGACAGGGGTCTCTTCTTC.

The chain uses TRBV6-5 and TRBJ2-3; no firm D call. The germline CDR1 and CDR2 sequences are MNHEY and SVGAGI. The CDR3 runs to 15 residues. Trimming cost V 5 bases and J 1 base, with 13 bases left between them. This CDR3 is CASSLGTPGTDTQYF. Written as DNA, the CDR3 is TGTGCCAGCAGTCTCGGTACGCCGGGCACAGATACGCAGTATTTT.

The chain couples TRBV28 to TRBJ2-7; TRBD1 matches at 10 bases. Germline CDR1 reads MDHEN; CDR2 reads SYDVKM. The CDR3 is 14 amino acids. Unmatched junction bases numbered 4, after V lost 6 bases and J lost 2 bases. The DNA of the CDR3 is TGTGCCAGCAGGAGGACAGGGGGGCCCTACGAGCAGTACTTC. This codes for CASRRTGGPYEQYF.

The CDR3 sequence: CASSLGPPGGTYYEQYF. The CDR3 region has the DNA TGTGCCAGCAGCTTAGGACCGCCCGGCGGGACTTACTACGAGCAGTACTTC. The V call is TRBV7-2, the J call TRBJ2-7; weak D call: TRBD2 (6 bases). The CDR3 consists of 17 residues. From germline, CDR1 is SGHTA and CDR2 FQGNSA. Trimming took 1 base from V and 3 from J, leaving 19 bases between them. Drawing the rest from reference TRBV7-2 and TRBJ2-7, the complete variable domain is GAGVSQSPSNKVTEKGKDVELRCDPISGHTALYWYRQSLGQGLEFLIYFQGNSAPDKSGLPSDRFSAERTGGSVSTLTIQRTQQEDSAVYLCASSLGPPGGTYYEQYFGPGTRLTVT.

The chain recombines TRBV18 with TRBJ1-1, with D perhaps TRBD1 (6 bases). Germline assignment: CDR1 KGHSH and CDR2 LQKENI. The CDR3 consists of 14 residues. V lost 1 base and J 1 base, leaving 7 bases between the germline ends. CDR3 DNA: TGTGCCAGCTCACCACAGGGACAGAACACTGAAGCTTTCTTT. Protein sequence: CASSPQGQNTEAFF.

V is TRBV30 and J is TRBJ1-1; 7 bases map to TRBD1. With V trimmed by 4 bases and J by 3 bases, 11 bases remained unmatched. This CDR3 spans 15 amino acids. Germline CDR1 GTSNPN, CDR2 SVGIG (reference sequence). The CDR3 region is CAWILVRGTYTEAFF. CDR3 nucleotides: TGTGCCTGGATTCTCGTCAGGGGGACCTACACTGAAGCTTTCTTT.

The chain uses TRBV28 and TRBJ2-1; TRBD2 is a possible D gene (6 bases). The CDR3 runs to 14 residues. CDR1 is MDHEN and CDR2 is SYDVKM in the germline V gene. Deletions cut 6 bases from V and 2 bases from J, with 11 bases between. CDR3 coding DNA: TGTGCCAGCAGCCTGGGGGGACCCTACAATGAGCAGTTCTTC. This codes for CASSLGGPYNEQFF.

The chain employs TRBV25-1 and TRBJ2-5; D is unclear. Germline assignment: CDR1 MGHDK and CDR2 SYGVNS. Trimming stripped 6 bases from V and 2 bases from J, with 13 bases between. The CDR3 is 14 amino acids. The CDR3: CASSNPGFQETQYF. The CDR3 DNA reads as TGTGCCAGCAGCAACCCAGGCTTTCAAGAGACCCAGTACTTC.

This chain uses TRBV28 with TRBJ2-7; 13 positions match TRBD2. Germline V gene data show CDR1 as MDHEN and CDR2 as SYDVKM. The junction had 5 bases not matched to a gene; V was cut back by 6 bases and J by 3 bases. This CDR3 contains 15 residues. The CDR3 protein is CASSPGTSGDYEQYF. The CDR3, as DNA: TGTGCCAGCAGCCCCGGGACTAGCGGGGACTACGAGCAGTACTTC.

The chain is built from TRBV7-9 and TRBJ1-5, with a possible D match to TRBD1 (6 bases). The CDR3 loop spans 12 amino acids. Trimming removed 4 bases at V and 6 bases at J, with 7 bases between. Germline-derived CDR1 and CDR2 are SEHNR and FQNEAQ (reference sequence). The CDR3 sequence: CASSSRGQPQHF. The CDR3, as DNA: TGTGCCAGCAGCTCCAGGGGTCAGCCCCAGCATTTT.

This chain connects TRBV29-1 to TRBJ2-7; a possible D gene is TRBD2 (6 bases). Between the trimmed V and J ends, which lost 3 bases and 2 bases, there was a span of 8 bases. CDR1 is SQVTM, CDR2 ANQGSEA, per germline. This CDR3 comprises 12 residues. The CDR3 loop is CSVEGGAYEQYF. CDR3 bases: TGCAGCGTTGAGGGGGGAGCCTACGAGCAGTACTTC.

The V gene is TRBV9, the J gene TRBJ2-4, with no clear D. The length of the CDR3 is 16 residues. V lost 3 bases, J lost 0 bases, and 13 bases lay in between. The V gene's germline CDR1 is SGDLS and CDR2 YYNGEE. The chain's CDR3 is CASSALPGIAKNIQYF. CDR3 in DNA: TGTGCCAGCAGCGCGCTTCCAGGAATAGCCAAAAACATTCAGTACTTC.

This rearrangement joins TRBV19 to TRBJ1-2; a weak D match, TRBD1 (5 bases). Per the germline V gene, CDR1 is LNHDA and CDR2 is SQIVND (reference sequence). There are 13 residues in the CDR3. Trimming cost V 6 bases and J 7 bases, with 15 bases left between them. The CDR3 here is CASRTDSARGYTF. DNA of the CDR3: TGTGCCAGTAGGACAGATTCTGCCCGTGGCTACACCTTC.

The V gene is TRBV18, the J gene TRBJ2-5; the match to TRBD1 covers 8 bases. The CDR3 spans 14 residues. V lost 2 bases, J lost 7 bases, and 6 bases stayed unmatched. Germline V gene lookup returns CDR1 KGHSH and CDR2 LQKENI. CDR3: CASSPGETGVTQYF. CDR3 sequence (DNA): TGTGCCAGCTCACCAGGGGAGACAGGGGTGACCCAGTACTTC. Using reference TRBV18 and TRBJ2-5 for the parts outside the CDR3, the full variable domain is NAGVMQNPRHLVRRRGQEARLRCSPMKGHSHVYWYRQLPEEGLKFMVYLQKENIIDESGMPKERFSAEFPKEGPSILRIQQVVRGDSAAYFCASSPGETGVTQYFGPGTRLLVL.

DNA of the CDR3: TGTGCCTCAAAGGGAGCACAGGGAATGGACAATGAGCAGTTCTTC. It yields the protein CASKGAQGMDNEQFF. V gene TRBV19 combines with J gene TRBJ2-1; a weak D match, TRBD1 (6 bases). Per the germline V gene, CDR1 is LNHDA and CDR2 is SQIVND (reference sequence). This CDR3 contains 15 residues. V lost 11 bases to trimming and J lost 5 bases, with 22 bases between them.

V is TRBV11-2 and J is TRBJ2-7; 7 positions match TRBD2. Germline-derived CDR1 and CDR2 are SGHAT and FQNNGV. This CDR3 region has 14 residues. V shed 5 bases, J shed 4 bases, and the junction held 8 bases outside the gene matches. The CDR3 DNA reads TGTGCCAGCAGCCCTAGCGGAGCCGATTACGAGCAGTACTTC. Protein product: CASSPSGADYEQYF.

This sequence joins TRBV6-1 and TRBJ2-1, with D possibly matching TRBD1 (6 bases). This CDR3 has 13 residues. Germline V gene sequence: CDR1 MNHNS, CDR2 SASEGT. Trimming shortened V by 3 bases and J by 8 bases, and 11 bases separated the two germline ends. In DNA, the CDR3 is TGTGCCAGCAGTGACAGGGGCACCGATGAGCAGTTCTTC. Residues: CASSDRGTDEQFF.

The rearrangement links TRBV19 to TRBJ2-5; 7 nucleotides align to TRBD2. Germline V gives CDR1 LNHDA, CDR2 SQIVND (reference sequence). The CDR3 runs 14 residues. The V segment lost 9 bases and the J segment 7 bases; nucleotides outside the gene matches: 14. CDR3 in DNA: TGTGCCAGCCAGAGCGGGACTCTCGCAGGGACCCAGTACTTC. This sequence encodes CASQSGTLAGTQYF. Combining the CDR3 with reference TRBV19 and TRBJ2-5 gives the whole variable domain DGGITQSPKYLFRKEGQNVTLSCEQNLNHDAMYWYRQDPGQGLRLIYYSQIVNDFQKGDIAEGYSVSREKKESFPLTVTSAQKNPTAFYLCASQSGTLAGTQYFGPGTRLLVL.